A single T cell receptor beta chain is shown here with its context. Its specific antigen is unknown. The record has no base qualities; no much larger clone is one base away. Inclusive of the bounding cysteine and phenylalanine, the CDR3 is 15 residues long. Only CDR3 DNA remains: 45 bases, in frame from the first base. In the germline V gene, CDR1 corresponds to SGHRS and CDR2 to YFSETQ. The V end gives up 0 bases and the J end 4 bases, leaving 3 bases in the junction not matched to a gene. These data originate in a study of blood T cell repertoires in COVID-19 (dated by TCRdb to about 2020). At the level of the whole study: Samples from collaborators originated in the United States, Italy and Spain and spanned both the acute and convalescent phases of COVID-19. The samples were drawn from the first 160 participants of the ongoing ImmuneRACE study and from 1,254 subjects provided by 6 global collaborators. Nearly every sample came with metadata listing a de-identified subject ID, COVID-19 status, age in years and sex. Deeply sampled blood TCRbeta repertoires from subjects exposed to, actively infected with, or recovered from COVID-19 were included in the dataset. HLA class I and class II types, where available, came from metadata supplied by the sample provider rather than from assay-based typing. A freely available public database, intended as a resource for researchers studying the immune response to SARS-CoV-2, is where the repertoires were released. The material from the prospective study consisted of cDNA or gDNA derived from T cells, B-cell-depleted T cells, or PBMCs.

Overall study results and their limits: How much clinical and demographic metadata was included differed by source and by participant, and the metadata was provided uncurated.

Collaborating institutions collected whole blood in K2EDTA tubes following their own protocols. For TCRbeta analysis, collaborators shipped samples in one of three forms: frozen whole blood, isolated PBMCs, or DNA extracted from either of those sample types. TCRbeta CDR3 regions were amplified from genomic DNA using the immunoSEQ Assay, a bias-controlled multiplex PCR. Concerning the study's data processing: Nucleated cell counts per sample were estimated from amplification of reference gene primers within the assay. To quantify the absolute abundance of each unique TCRbeta CDR3 rearrangement, sequence reads were collapsed and filtered. For each sample, productive Simpson clonality was calculated as the square root of Simpson's diversity index across productive rearrangements. TCRdb stores this immuneACCESS table with in-frame sequences only. Part of the clones is absent; in the studies checked, under half of the shortfall reflects unresolved V genes, and no reason is known for the rest. D and trimming were read from the DNA, whereas the V and J calls and clone size are those reported in that table. This sample lists 200,000 to 300,000 clones; 88% were detected once. The ten largest account for over 0.55% of the sample.

The rearrangement joined TRBV5-1 to TRBJ1-2; TRBD1 matches 10 bases in the middle. The clonotype was recovered from a human donor in a cohort sampled during active COVID-19. Material: peripheral blood. This receptor carries the CDR3 CASSLEGQGLYGYTF. The DNA sequence follows: TGCGCCAGCAGCTTGGAGGGACAGGGGCTCTATGGCTACACCTTC.